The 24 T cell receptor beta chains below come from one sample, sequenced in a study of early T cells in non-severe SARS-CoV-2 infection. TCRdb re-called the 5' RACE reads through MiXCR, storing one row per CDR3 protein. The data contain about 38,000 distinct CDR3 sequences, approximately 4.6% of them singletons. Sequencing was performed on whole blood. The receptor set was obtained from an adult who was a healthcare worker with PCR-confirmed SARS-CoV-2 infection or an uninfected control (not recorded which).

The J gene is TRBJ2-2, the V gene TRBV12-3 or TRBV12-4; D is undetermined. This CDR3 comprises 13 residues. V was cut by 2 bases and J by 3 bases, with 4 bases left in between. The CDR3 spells CASSLTDTGELFF. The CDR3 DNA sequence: TGTGCCAGCAGTTTAACGGACACCGGGGAGCTGTTTTTT.

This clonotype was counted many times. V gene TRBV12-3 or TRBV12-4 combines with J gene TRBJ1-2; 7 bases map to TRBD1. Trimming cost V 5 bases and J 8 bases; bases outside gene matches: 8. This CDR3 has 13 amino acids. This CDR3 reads CASSPQGSVGYTF. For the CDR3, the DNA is TGTGCCAGCAGTCCACAGGGGTCTGTAGGCTACACCTTC.

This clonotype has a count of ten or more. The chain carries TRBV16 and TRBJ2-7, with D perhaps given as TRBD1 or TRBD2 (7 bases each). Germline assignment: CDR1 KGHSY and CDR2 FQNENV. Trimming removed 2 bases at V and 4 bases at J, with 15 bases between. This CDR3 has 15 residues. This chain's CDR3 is CASSQPRGGGYEQYF. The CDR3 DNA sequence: TGTGCCAGCAGCCAACCCAGGGGGGGAGGATACGAGCAGTACTTC. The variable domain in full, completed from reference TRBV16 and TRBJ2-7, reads GEEVAQTPKHLVRGEGQKAKLYCAPIKGHSYVFWYQQVLKNEFKFLISFQNENVFDETGMPKERFSAKCLPNSPCSLEIQATKLEDSAVYFCASSQPRGGGYEQYFGPGTRLTVT.

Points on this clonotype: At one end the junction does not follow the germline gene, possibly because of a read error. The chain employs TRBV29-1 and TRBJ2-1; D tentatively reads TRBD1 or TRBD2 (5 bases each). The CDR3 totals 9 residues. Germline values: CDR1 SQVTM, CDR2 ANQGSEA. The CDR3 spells CSVEEGTVF. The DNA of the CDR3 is TGCAGCGTTGAAGAAGGGACGGTCTTC.

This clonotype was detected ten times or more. CDR3 protein: CASSLADRRELFF. The CDR3 DNA reads as TGTGCCAGCAGCTTGGCCGACCGTCGGGAGCTGTTTTTT. V gene TRBV5-8 combines with J gene TRBJ2-2; no definite D call. Germline V CDR1 and CDR2: SGHTS, YDEGEE. CDR3 size: 13 residues. Trimming removed 0 bases from V and 9 bases from J, with 9 bases in between.

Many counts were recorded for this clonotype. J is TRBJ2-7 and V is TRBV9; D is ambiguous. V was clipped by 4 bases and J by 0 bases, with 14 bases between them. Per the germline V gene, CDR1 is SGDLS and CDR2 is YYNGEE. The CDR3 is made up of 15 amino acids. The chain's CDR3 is CASSKDGESSYEQYF. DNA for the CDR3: TGTGCCAGCAGCAAGGACGGCGAGAGCTCCTACGAGCAGTACTTC. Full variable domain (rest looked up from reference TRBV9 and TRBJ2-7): DSGVTQTPKHLITATGQRVTLRCSPRSGDLSVYWYQQSLDQGLQFLIQYYNGEERAKGNILERFSAQQFPDLHSELNLSSLELGDSALYFCASSKDGESSYEQYFGPGTRLTVT.

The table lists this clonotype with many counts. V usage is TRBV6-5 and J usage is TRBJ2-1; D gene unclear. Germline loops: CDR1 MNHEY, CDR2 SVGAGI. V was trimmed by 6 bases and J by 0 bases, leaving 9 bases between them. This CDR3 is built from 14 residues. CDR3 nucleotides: TGTGCCAGCAGCAGAGTAAGCTCCTACAATGAGCAGTTCTTC. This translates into CASSRVSSYNEQFF.

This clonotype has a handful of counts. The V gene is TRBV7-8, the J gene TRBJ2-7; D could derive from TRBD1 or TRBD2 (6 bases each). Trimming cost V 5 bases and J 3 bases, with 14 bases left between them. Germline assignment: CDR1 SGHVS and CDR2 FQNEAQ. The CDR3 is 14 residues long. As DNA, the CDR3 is TGTGCCAGCAGCGTCGGGGGCCCCTACTACGAGCAGTACTTC. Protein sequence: CASSVGGPYYEQYF.

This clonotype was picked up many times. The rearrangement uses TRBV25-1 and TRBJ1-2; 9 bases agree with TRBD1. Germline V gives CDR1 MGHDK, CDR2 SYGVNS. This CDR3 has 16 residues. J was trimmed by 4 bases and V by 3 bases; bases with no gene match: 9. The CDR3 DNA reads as TGTGCCAGCAGTGACGGGACAGGGCAAAATGGCTATGGCTACACCTTC. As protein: CASSDGTGQNGYGYTF.

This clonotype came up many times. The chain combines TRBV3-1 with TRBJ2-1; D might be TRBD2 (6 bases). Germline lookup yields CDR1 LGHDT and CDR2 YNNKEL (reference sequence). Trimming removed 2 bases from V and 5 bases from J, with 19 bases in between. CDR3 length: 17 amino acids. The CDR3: CASSQPLSRGGDNEQFF. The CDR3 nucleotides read TGTGCCAGCAGCCAACCCCTCTCCCGGGGAGGAGACAATGAGCAGTTCTTC.

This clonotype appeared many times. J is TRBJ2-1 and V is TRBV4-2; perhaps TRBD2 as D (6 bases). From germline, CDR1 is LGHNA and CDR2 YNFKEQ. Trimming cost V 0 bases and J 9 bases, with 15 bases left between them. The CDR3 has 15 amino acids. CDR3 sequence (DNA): TGTGCCAGCAGCCAAGATATGCGGCGGGGCGGTGAGCAGTTCTTC. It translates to CASSQDMRRGGEQFF.

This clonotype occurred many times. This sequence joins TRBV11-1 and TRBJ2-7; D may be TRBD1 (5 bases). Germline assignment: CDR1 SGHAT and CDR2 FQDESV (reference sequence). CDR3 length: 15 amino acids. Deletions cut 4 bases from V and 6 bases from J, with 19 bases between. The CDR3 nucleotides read TGTGCCAGCAGCTCCCAACAGGTACGGGCATCCGAGCAGTACTTC. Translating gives CASSSQQVRASEQYF.

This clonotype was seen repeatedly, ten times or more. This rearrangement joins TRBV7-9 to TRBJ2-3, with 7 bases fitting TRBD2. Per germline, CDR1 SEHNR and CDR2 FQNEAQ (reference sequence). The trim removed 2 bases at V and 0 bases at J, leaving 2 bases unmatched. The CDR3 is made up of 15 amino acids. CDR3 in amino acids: CASSLSGVSTDTQYF. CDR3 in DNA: TGTGCCAGCAGCTTAAGCGGGGTGAGCACAGATACGCAGTATTTT.

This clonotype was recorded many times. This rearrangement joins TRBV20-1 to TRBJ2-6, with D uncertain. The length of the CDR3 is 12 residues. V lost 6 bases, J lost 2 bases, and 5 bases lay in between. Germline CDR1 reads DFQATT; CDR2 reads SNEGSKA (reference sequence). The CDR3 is CSAAPGANVLTF. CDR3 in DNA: TGCAGTGCGGCCCCTGGGGCCAACGTCCTGACTTTC.

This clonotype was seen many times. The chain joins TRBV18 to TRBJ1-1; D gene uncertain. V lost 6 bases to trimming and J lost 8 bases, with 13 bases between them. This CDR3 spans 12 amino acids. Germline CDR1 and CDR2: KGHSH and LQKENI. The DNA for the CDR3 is TGTGCCAGCTCCCCATTCGGAGGGGAAGCTTTCTTT. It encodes CASSPFGGEAFF.

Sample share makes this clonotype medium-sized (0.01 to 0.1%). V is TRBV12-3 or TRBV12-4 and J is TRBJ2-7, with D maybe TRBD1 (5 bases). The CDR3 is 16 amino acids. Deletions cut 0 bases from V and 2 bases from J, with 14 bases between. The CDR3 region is CASSLAQISGPYEQYF. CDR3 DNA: TGTGCCAGCAGTTTAGCGCAAATTTCAGGGCCCTACGAGCAGTACTTC.

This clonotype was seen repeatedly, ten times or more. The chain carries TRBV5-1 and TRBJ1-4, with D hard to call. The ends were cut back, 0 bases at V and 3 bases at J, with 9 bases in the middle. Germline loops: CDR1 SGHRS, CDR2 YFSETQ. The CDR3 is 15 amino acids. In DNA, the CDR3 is TGCGCCAGCAGCTTGGGCATGGCCCCTAATGAAAAACTGTTTTTT. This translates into CASSLGMAPNEKLFF.

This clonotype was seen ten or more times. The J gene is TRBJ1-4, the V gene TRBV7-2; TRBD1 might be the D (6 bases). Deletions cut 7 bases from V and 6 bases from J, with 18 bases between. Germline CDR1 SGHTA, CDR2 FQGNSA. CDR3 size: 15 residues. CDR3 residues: CASNHRGQSHEKLFF. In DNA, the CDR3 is TGTGCCAGCAATCATCGAGGACAGTCTCATGAAAAACTGTTTTTT.

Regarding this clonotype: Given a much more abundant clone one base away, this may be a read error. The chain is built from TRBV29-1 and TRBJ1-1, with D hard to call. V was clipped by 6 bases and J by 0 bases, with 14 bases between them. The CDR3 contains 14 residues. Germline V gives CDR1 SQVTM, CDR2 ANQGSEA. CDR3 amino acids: CSVRDRRVNTEAFF. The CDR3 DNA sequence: TGCAGCGTGAGAGACCGACGGGTGAACACTGAAGCTTTCTTT.

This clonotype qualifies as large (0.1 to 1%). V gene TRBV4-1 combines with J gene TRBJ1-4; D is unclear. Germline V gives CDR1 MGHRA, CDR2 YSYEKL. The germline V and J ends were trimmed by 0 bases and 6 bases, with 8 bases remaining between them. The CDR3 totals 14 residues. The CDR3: CASSQEGGYEKLFF. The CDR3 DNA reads TGCGCCAGCAGCCAAGAGGGCGGTTATGAAAAACTGTTTTTT.

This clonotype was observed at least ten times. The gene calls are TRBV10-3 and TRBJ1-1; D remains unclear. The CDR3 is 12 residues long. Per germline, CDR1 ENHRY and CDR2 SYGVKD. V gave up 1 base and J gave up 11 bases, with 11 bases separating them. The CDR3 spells CAISEWSTEAFF. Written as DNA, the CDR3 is TGTGCCATCAGTGAGTGGTCCACCGAGGCTTTCTTT.

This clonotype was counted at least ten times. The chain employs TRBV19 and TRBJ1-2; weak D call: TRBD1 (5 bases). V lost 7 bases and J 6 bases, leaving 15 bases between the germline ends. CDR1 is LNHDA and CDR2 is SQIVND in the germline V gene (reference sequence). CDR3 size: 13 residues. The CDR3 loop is CASTRDREDGYTF. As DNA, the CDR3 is TGTGCCAGTACACGGGACCGAGAGGATGGCTACACCTTC.

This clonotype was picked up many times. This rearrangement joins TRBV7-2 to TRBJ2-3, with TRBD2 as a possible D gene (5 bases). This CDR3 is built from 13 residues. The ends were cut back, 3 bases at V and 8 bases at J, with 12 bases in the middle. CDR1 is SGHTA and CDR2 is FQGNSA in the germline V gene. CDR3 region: CASSFEGAGTQYF. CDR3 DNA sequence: TGTGCCAGCAGCTTTGAGGGTGCGGGTACGCAGTATTTT.

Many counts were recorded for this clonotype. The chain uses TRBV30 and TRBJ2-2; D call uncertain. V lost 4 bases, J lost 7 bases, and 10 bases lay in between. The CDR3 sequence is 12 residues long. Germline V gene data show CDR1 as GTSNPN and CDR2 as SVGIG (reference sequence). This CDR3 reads CAWTAVGGELFF. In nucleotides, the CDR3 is TGTGCCTGGACGGCTGTAGGCGGGGAGCTGTTTTTT.